Detailed here is one T cell receptor beta chain. No cognate antigen has been identified for it. This may be a read error: a much more frequent sequence differs by one nucleotide. This entry belongs to a study of spatial heterogeneity in lung cancer (dated by TCRdb to 2018 to 2020). As for the study more broadly: More beta-chain than alpha-chain transcripts were consistently detected, likely reflecting higher beta-chain transcript abundance. Both alpha and beta chains were TCR-sequenced in samples taken at surgery, namely 220 tumor regions, fewer than 85 matched nontumor lung samples and 50 to 60 PBMC samples. TCR repertoire features were related to nonsynonymous mutation counts determined by whole-exome sequencing of tumor tissue. In the raw uncorrected reads, each unique combination of TCR and UMI appeared more than ten times on average. The study quantitatively compared TCR alpha and beta repertoires across multiple tumor regions, matched nontumor lung and blood in non-small cell lung cancer.

The sample's time point label, decoded: sample taken at primary tumor resection. Without any cell sorting, TCR sequencing was performed on whole RNA extracted either from tumor and nontumor lung tissue or from cryopreserved PBMC samples. The donors were 70 or so patients from the lung TRACERx cohort who had early-stage, untreated non-small cell lung cancer. A patient was chosen for TCR sequencing only when enough RNA was available from at least two tumor regions. The method behind the library was 5' RACE. Reads for this sample came from a NextSeq 500. To allow correction of PCR and sequencing errors, the TCR library protocol tagged every TCR cDNA molecule with a unique molecular identifier. The paper's data handling went like this. TCR identification, UMI-based error correction and CDR3 extraction were performed with Decombinator tools. TCRs above a frequency of 2 per 1,000, corresponding to the top 1% of the tumor frequency distribution, were defined as expanded. Each repertoire was subsampled 100 times to 5,000 TCRs, after which Renyi diversity was computed with the R vegan package. CDR3 similarity networks were built from amino acid triplet string-kernel similarity, with CDR3s being connected when pairwise similarity was above 0.82. The public reads were run again by TCRdb, first through fastp at Q25 and then through MiXCR, and only productive beta chains were kept. CDR3 protein duplicates are merged, each entry listing the most common genes and DNA. The V and J calls here are based on TCRdb, not the publication. For this sample the table gives tens of thousands of distinct CDR3 sequences, of which about an eighth were detected only once. Roughly 7% of the sample is held by the ten biggest clonotypes.

Results the study describes overall, beyond this receptor: Additional single-cell paired TCR alpha and beta sequencing was considered necessary to confirm, at a functional level, the hypothesis that regional TCRs recognize regional mutations. Ubiquitous expanded tumor TCRs were found in blood more often at tumor resection than at routine follow-up.

The material was PBMCs, obtained at surgery. This clonotype was obtained from a male donor with early-stage non-small cell lung cancer.

DNA sequence: TGTGCCAGCAGTTTACAGACAGATGGCTACACCTTC. Its translation reads: CASSLQTDGYTF. The sequence is built from TRBV12-3 or TRBV12-4 and TRBJ1-2; the D gene is perhaps TRBD1, from 5 matching bases. Measured from the cysteine to the phenylalanine, the CDR3 is 12 residues long. Left in the record is the CDR3 DNA by itself, 36 bases read in frame from the first base. A distance of 7 bases separates the germline ends of V and J, which lose 2 bases and 6 bases respectively.